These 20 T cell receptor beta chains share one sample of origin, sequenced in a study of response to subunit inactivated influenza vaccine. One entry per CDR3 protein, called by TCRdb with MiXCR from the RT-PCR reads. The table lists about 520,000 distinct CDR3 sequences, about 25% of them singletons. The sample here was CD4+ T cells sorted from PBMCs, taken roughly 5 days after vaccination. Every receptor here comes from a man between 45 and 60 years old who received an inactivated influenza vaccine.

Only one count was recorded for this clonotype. The CDR3 spells CASSLVSGSGYEQYF. In DNA, the CDR3 is TGTGCCAGCAGCTTAGTGTCTGGGTCCGGTTACGAGCAGTACTTC. V is TRBV7-9 and J is TRBJ2-7; D unclear. The V gene's germline CDR1 is SEHNR and CDR2 FQNEAQ (reference sequence). With 1 base removed from V and 4 bases from J, the gap between germline ends came to 14 bases. There are 15 residues in the CDR3.

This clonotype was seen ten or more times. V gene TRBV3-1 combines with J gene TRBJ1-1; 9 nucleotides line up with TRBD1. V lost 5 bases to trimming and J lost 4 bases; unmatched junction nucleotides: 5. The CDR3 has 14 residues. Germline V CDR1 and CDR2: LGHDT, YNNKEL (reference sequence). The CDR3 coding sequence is TGTGCCAGCAGCTTCGGACAGGGGAGCACTGAAGCTTTCTTT. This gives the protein CASSFGQGSTEAFF.

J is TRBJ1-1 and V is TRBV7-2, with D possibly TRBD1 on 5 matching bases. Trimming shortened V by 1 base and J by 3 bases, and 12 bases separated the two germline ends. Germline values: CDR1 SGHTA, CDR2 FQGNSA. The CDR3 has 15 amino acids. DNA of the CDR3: TGTGCCAGCAGCTTAGGCGGGGGGAGGGACACTGAAGCTTTCTTT. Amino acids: CASSLGGGRDTEAFF.

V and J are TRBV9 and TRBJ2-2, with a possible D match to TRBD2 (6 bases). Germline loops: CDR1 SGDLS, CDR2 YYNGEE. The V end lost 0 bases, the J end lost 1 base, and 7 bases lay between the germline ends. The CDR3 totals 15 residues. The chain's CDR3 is CASSVEAGNTGELFF. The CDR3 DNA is TGTGCCAGCAGCGTAGAAGCGGGGAACACCGGGGAGCTGTTTTTT.

Here the CDR3 reads CASSPRTKEKLFF. The CDR3 coding sequence is TGTGCCAGCAGCCCGAGGACGAAGGAAAAACTGTTTTTT. The rearrangement joins TRBV7-2 to TRBJ1-4; D ambiguous. Trimming shortened V by 5 bases and J by 8 bases, and 12 bases separated the two germline ends. The CDR3 length is 13 residues. Germline CDR1 SGHTA, CDR2 FQGNSA. Full variable domain (remainder filled in from reference TRBV7-2 and TRBJ1-4): GAGVSQSPSNKVTEKGKDVELRCDPISGHTALYWYRQSLGQGLEFLIYFQGNSAPDKSGLPSDRFSAERTGGSVSTLTIQRTQQEDSAVYLCASSPRTKEKLFFGSGTQLSVL.

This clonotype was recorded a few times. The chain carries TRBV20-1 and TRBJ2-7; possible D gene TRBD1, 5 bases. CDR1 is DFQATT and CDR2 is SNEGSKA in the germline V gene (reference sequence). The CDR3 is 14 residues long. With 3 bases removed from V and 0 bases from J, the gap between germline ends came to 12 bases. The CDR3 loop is CSARAPDSSYEQYF. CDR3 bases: TGCAGTGCTAGGGCCCCTGACAGCTCCTACGAGCAGTACTTC.

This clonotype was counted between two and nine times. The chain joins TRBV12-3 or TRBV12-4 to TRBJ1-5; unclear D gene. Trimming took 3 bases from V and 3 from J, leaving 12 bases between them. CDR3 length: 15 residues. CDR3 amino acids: CASSLMGSLNQPQHF. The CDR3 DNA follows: TGTGCCAGCAGTTTGATGGGTTCCCTCAATCAGCCCCAGCATTTT.

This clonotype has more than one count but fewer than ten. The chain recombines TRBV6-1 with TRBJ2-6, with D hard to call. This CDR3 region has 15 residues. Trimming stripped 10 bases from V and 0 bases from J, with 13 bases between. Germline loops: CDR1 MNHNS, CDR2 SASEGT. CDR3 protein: CATTRWGSGANVLTF. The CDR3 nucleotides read TGTGCCACCACGAGATGGGGCTCTGGGGCCAACGTCCTGACTTTC.

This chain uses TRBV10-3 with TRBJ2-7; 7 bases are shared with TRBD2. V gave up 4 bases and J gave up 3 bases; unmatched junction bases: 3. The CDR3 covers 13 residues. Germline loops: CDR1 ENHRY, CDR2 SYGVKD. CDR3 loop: CAISGGSGYEQYF. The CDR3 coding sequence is TGTGCCATCAGTGGCGGGAGTGGCTACGAGCAGTACTTC.

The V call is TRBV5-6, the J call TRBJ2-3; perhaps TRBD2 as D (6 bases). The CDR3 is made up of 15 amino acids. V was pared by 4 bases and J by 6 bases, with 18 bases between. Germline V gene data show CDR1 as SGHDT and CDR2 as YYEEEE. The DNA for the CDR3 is TGTGCCAGCAGCCCGGTGGGAGAGCGGGTGGATACGCAGTATTTT. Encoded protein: CASSPVGERVDTQYF.

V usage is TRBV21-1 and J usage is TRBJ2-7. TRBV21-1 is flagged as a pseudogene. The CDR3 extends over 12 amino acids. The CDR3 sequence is CASSKAPYEQYF. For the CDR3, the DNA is TGTGCCAGCAGCAAAGCTCCCTACGAGCAGTACTTC.

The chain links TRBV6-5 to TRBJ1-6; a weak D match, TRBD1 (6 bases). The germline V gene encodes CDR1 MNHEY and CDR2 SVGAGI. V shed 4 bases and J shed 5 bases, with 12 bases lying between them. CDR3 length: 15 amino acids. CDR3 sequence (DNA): TGTGCCAGCAGTTCCGGACAGATCAATAATTCACCCCTCCACTTT. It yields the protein CASSSGQINNSPLHF.

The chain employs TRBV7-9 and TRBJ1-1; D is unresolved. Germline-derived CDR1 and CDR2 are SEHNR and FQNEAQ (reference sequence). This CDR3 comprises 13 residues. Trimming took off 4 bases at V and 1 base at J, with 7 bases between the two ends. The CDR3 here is CASSSTQNTEAFF. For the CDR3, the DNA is TGTGCCAGCAGCTCAACACAGAACACTGAAGCTTTCTTT.

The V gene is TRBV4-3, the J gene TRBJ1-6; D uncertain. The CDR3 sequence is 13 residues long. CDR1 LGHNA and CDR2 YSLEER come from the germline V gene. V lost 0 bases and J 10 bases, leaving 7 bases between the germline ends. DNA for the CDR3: TGCGCCAGCAGCCAAGATCCCGGATCACCCCTCCACTTT. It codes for CASSQDPGSPLHF.

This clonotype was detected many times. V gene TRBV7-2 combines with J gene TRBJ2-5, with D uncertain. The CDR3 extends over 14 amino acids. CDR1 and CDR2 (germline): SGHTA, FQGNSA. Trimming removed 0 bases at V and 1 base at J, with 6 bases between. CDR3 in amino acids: CASSLAGSQETQYF. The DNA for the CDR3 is TGTGCCAGCAGCTTAGCCGGCAGCCAAGAGACCCAGTACTTC.

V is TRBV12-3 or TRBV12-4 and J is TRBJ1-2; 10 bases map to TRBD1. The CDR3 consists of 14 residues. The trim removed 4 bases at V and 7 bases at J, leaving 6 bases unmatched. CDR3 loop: CASSSAGTGAGYTF. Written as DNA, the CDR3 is TGTGCCAGCAGTTCAGCCGGGACAGGGGCTGGCTACACCTTC.

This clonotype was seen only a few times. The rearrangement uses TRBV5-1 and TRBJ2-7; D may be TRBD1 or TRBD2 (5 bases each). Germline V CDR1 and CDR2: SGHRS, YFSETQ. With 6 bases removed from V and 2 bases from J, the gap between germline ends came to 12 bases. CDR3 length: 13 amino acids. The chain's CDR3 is CASTRDGTYEQYF. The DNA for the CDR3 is TGCGCCAGCACCCGGGACGGAACCTACGAGCAGTACTTC.

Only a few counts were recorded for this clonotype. This CDR3 reads CATSRPGQNYGYTF. CDR3 DNA: TGTGCCACCAGCAGACCGGGACAGAACTATGGCTACACCTTC. V usage is TRBV15 and J usage is TRBJ1-2; 7 bases are shared with TRBD1. CDR1 and CDR2 (germline): LNHNV, YYDKDF (reference sequence). The CDR3 contains 14 residues. Trimming removed 2 bases from V and 2 bases from J; junction bases left unmatched: 2.

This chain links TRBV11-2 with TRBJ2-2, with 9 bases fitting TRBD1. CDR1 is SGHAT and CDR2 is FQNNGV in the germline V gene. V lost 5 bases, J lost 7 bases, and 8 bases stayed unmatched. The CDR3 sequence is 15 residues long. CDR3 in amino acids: CASSPDRGYGGELFF. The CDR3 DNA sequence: TGTGCCAGCAGCCCGGACAGGGGATATGGCGGGGAGCTGTTTTTT.

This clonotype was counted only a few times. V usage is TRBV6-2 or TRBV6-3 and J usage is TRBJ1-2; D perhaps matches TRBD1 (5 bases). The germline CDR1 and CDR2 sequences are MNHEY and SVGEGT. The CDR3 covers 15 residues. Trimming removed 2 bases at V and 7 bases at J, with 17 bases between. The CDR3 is CASSYPTGQKSGYTF. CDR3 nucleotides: TGTGCCAGCAGTTACCCAACTGGACAAAAAAGTGGCTACACCTTC.